This T cell receptor (beta chain) was recorded in a study of T cells in Graves' hyperthyroidism and ophthalmopathy. Overall study results and limits: Also found in blood were most expanded thyroid clonotypes above 0.001. The model's output predicted ophthalmopathy at a median of 6.5 months prior to onset.

CDR3 size: 14 residues. Looked up from germline, CDR1 is MNHNS and CDR2 is SASEGT. The V end lost 6 bases, the J end lost 1 base, and 11 bases lay between the germline ends. Amplified regions were TCR beta CDR3 sequences from RNA transcripts. HTBI primers drove first-round RT-PCR of the TCR CDR3. In TCRdb, the multiplex PCR reads were re-called with MiXCR into one record per CDR3 protein. This sample has more than 150,000 distinct CDR3 sequences, with approximately 17% found just once. This clonotype was detected ten times or more. Its antigen is unidentified. Each diagnosis was grounded in clinical symptoms, serum thyroxine and TRAb, thyroid ultrasound, and orbital computed tomography. Fresh peripheral blood, roughly 9.3 ml, was the source of the PBMCs.

This chain joins TRBV6-1 and TRBJ2-3, with a tentative D call TRBD1 (7 bases). Sequencing used blood. This TCR came from a woman aged 50 to 60 with Graves' hyperthyroidism. CDR3 region: CASRLRGGTDTQYF. The CDR3 DNA reads as TGTGCCAGCAGGCTCAGGGGGGGCACAGATACGCAGTATTTT.